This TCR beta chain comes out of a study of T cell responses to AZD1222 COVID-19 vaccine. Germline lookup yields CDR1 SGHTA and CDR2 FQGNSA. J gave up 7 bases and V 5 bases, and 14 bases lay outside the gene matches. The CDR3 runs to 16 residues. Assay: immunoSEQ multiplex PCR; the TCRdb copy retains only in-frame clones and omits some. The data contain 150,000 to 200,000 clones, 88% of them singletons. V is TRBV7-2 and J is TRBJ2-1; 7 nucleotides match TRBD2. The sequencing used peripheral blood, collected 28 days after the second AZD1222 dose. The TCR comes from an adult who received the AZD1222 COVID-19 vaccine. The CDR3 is CASSPQGAGVINEQFF. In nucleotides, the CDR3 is TGTGCCAGCAGCCCGCAGGGCGCGGGAGTAATAAATGAGCAGTTCTTC.